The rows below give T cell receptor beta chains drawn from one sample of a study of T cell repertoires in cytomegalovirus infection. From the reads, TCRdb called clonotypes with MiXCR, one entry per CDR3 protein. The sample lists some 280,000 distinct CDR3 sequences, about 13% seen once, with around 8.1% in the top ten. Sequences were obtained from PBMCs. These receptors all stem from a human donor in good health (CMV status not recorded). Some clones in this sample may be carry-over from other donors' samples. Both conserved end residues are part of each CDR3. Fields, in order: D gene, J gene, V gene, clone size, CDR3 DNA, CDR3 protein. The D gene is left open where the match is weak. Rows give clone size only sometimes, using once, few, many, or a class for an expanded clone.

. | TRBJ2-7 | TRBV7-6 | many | TGTGCCAGCAGCTTAGTGTGGACGGCGGGGAGCTACTACGAGCAGTACTTC | CASSLVWTAGSYYEQYF
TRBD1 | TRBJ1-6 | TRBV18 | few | TGTGCCAGCTCATCCAGACAGGGCCGAGATAATTCACCCCTCCACTTT | CASSSRQGRDNSPLHF
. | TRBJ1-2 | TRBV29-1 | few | TGCAGCGCCCTGGACGCACCCCCAAACGTCTATGGCTACACCTTC | CSALDAPPNVYGYTF
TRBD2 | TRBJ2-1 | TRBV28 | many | TGTGCCAGCATCATGGGAACCCTAGCGGGAGTACGGTACAATGAGCAGTTCTTC | CASIMGTLAGVRYNEQFF
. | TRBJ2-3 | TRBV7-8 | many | TGTGCCAGCAGCTTAGGGGGGGGGCGAGATACGCAGTATTTT | CASSLGGGRDTQYF
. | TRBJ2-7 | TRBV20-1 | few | TGCAGTGCTAGAGAGGGCAGGGCCTCCTACGAGCAGTACTTC | CSAREGRASYEQYF
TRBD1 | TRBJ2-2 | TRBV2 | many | TGTGCCAGCAGTAGGACAGGACACACCGGGGAGCTGTTTTTT | CASSRTGHTGELFF
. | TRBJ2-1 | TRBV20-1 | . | TGCAGTGCTAGAGATCCCGGTTACGGCTCCTACAATGAGCAGTTCTTC | CSARDPGYGSYNEQFF
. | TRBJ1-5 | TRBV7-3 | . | TGTGCCAGCAGCCCTGGCAGGCAGCACCAGCATTTT | CASSPGRQHQHF
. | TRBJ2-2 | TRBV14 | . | TGTGCCAGCAGCCATGACAGCTGGGAGCTGTTTTTT | CASSHDSWELFF
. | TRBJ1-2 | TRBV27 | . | TGTGCCAGCAGTTTATGGTCAGGGGCTGAAAGCTCGGGCTACACCTTC | CASSLWSGAESSGYTF
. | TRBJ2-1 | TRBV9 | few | TGTGCCAGCAGCGTAGCAGGCTTAACCTACAATGAGCAGTTCTTC | CASSVAGLTYNEQFF
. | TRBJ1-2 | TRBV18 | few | TGTGCCAGCTCACCAGGGGGACGGATCTATGGCTACACCTTC | CASSPGGRIYGYTF
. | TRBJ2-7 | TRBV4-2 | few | TGTGCCAGCAGCACAAATCGAGGGGGCTCCTACGAGCAGTACTTC | CASSTNRGGSYEQYF
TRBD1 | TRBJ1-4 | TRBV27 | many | TGTGCCAGCAGTTTAGCCGGGACAGGCGGAAAACTGTTTTTT | CASSLAGTGGKLFF
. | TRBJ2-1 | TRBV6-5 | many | TGTGCCAGCAGTTTGGAGGGACGGAATGAGCAGTTCTTC | CASSLEGRNEQFF
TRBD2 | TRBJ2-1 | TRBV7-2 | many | TGTGCCCGGGGGGGCGGCTCCTACAATGAGCAGTTCTTC | CARGGGSYNEQFF
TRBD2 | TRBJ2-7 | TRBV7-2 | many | TGTGCCAGCAGCCCGGGTGGACTAGCGGGCCTCTACGAGCAGTACTTC | CASSPGGLAGLYEQYF
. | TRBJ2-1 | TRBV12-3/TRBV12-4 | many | TGTGCCAGCAGTTTAGAGGGGCATGAGCAGTTCTTC | CASSLEGHEQFF
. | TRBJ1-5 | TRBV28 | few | TGTGCCAGCAGTTTTTCAGTAAATCAGCCCCAGCATTTT | CASSFSVNQPQHF
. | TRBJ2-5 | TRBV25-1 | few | TGTGCCAGCGTCGGCGCGGGGTCGGGGACCCAGTACTTC | CASVGAGSGTQYF
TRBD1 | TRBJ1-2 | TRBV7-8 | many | TGTGCCAGCAGCTTAGGTGGACAGGGGGTCTATGGCTACACCTTC | CASSLGGQGVYGYTF
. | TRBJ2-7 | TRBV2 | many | TGTGCCAGCAGTCCGGGACCCTACGAGCAGTACTTC | CASSPGPYEQYF
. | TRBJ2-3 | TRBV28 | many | TGTGCCAGCAGATCCGACAGAGTCGATACGCAGTATTTT | CASRSDRVDTQYF
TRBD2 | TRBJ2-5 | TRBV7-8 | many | TGTGCCAGCAGCTTATGGGTAGCGGGAGGAGAAGAGACCCAGTACTTC | CASSLWVAGGEETQYF
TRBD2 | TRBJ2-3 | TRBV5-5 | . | TGTGCCAGCAGCCTCGTCCTGGGACTAGCCAACTCAGGAGGCACAGATACGCAGTATTTT | CASSLVLGLANSGGTDTQYF
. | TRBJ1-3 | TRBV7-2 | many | TGTGCCAGCAGCGCTGGAGACAGCTCTGGAAACACCATATATTTT | CASSAGDSSGNTIYF
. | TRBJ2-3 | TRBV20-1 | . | TGCAGCCTTAGCCCCTACACAGATACGCAGTATTTT | CSLSPYTDTQYF
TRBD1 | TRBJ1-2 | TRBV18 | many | TGTGCCAGCTCACCAGTGGCAGGGGGCTACTATGGCTACACCTTC | CASSPVAGGYYGYTF
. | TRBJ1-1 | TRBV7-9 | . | TGTGCCAGCAGCCGTTTGGGAAATGAAGCTTTCTTT | CASSRLGNEAFF
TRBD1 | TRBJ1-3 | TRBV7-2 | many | TGTGCCAGCAGCCCCCATGGACAGGGCAACACCATATATTTT | CASSPHGQGNTIYF
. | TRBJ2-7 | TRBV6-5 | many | TGTGCCAGCAGCCTTGGGGACCCCTACGAGCAGTACTTC | CASSLGDPYEQYF
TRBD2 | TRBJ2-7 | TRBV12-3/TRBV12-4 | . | TGTGCCAGCAGTCTAGCGGAGGGCTACGAGCAGTACTTC | CASSLAEGYEQYF
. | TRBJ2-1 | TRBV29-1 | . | TGCAGCGTTGATTGGTCCAATGAGCAGTTCTTC | CSVDWSNEQFF
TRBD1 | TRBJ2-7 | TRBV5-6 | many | TGTGCCAGCAGTTCAGGGGGCATAGGGGGAGGCTGGGCCTACGAGCAGTACTTC | CASSSGGIGGGWAYEQYF
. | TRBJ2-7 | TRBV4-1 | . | TGTGCCAGCAGCCAAGCCGGGGAGCAGTACTTC | CASSQAGEQYF
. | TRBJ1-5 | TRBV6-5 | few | TGTGCCAGCAGTTACTCAGCGGGACTTAATCAGCCCCAGCATTTT | CASSYSAGLNQPQHF
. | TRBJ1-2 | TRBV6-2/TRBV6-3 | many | TGTGCCAGCAGTGGGTCCGACGAGGCAGGGCATGGCTACACCTTC | CASSGSDEAGHGYTF
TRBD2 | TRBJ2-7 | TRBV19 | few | TGTGCCAGTAGTGCACAGCGGGAGGACTACGAGCAGTACTTC | CASSAQREDYEQYF
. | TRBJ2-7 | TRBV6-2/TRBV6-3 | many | TGTGCCAGCAGTTACTCGTCGACGTACGAGCAGTACTTC | CASSYSSTYEQYF
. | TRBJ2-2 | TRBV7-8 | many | TGTGCCAGCATAGACGGAACCTCCACCGGGGAGCTGTTTTTT | CASIDGTSTGELFF
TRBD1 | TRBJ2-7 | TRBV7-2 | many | TGTGCCAGCAGCTTAGTGGGACAGTGGGGCCACTACGAGCAGTACTTC | CASSLVGQWGHYEQYF
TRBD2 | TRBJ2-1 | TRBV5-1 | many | TGCGCCAGCCGCCGATTAACGGGAGGACCCTACAATGAGCAGTTCTTC | CASRRLTGGPYNEQFF
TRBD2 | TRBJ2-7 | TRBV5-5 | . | TGTGCCAGCAGTTACGAAAGCGGGAGGACTTACGAGCAGTACTTC | CASSYESGRTYEQYF
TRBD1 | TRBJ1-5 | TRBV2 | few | TGTGCCAGCAGCGGGGACAGGGATCAGCCCCAGCATTTT | CASSGDRDQPQHF
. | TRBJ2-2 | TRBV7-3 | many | TGTGCCAGCAGCTTACCAGGGACAACCGGGGAGCTGTTTTTT | CASSLPGTTGELFF
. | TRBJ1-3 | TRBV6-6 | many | TGTGCCAGCAGGGGCTCTGGAAACACCATATATTTT | CASRGSGNTIYF
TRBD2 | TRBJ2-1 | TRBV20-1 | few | TGCAGTGCAACGACTAGCGGAACAGGGTTCTTC | CSATTSGTGFF
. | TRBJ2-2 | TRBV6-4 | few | TGTGCCAGCAGTGCTCAGAACACCGGGGAGCTGTTTTTT | CASSAQNTGELFF
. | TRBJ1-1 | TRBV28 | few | TGTGCCAGCAGCACAGTGAACACTGAAGCTTTCTTT | CASSTVNTEAFF
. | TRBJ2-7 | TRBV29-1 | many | TGCAGCGTTGAAAGAGGGGCCGAGCAGTACTTC | CSVERGAEQYF
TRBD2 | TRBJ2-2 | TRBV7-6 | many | TGTGCCAGCAGCTCCCTAGCGGGGTACACCGGGGAGCTGTTTTTT | CASSSLAGYTGELFF
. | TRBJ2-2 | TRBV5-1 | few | TGCGCCAGCAGCCCTCAGGGGGACTCGAGTACCGGGGAGCTGTTTTTT | CASSPQGDSSTGELFF
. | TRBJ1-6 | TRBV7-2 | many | TGTGCCAGCAGCTTAACCGTCTCGGTCTATAATTCACCCCTCCACTTT | CASSLTVSVYNSPLHF